The TCR beta chain described here comes from a study of T cell clonotyping in hematopoietic cell transplantation. Regarding the study as a whole: Few recipient clonotypes overlapped donors; over 95% were de novo at given depth.

J gave up 6 bases and V 2 bases, and 5 bases lay outside the gene matches. The CDR3 is made up of 14 amino acids. Germline V CDR1 and CDR2: MNHNY, SVGAGI (reference sequence). Concerning this clone: Its antigen is unknown.

Sequencing was performed with immunoSEQ multiplex PCR; in TCRdb, only in-frame clones are kept and a portion is missing. The sample holds approximately 42,000 clones; 95% are singletons and the top ten take 0.95%. The V call is TRBV6-6, the J call TRBJ2-7; 9 bases fit TRBD1. Sample: peripheral blood mononuclear cells. This sequence was found in a man aged 25 to 45 in good health. Some clones in this sample may be carry-over from other donors' samples. The CDR3 region is CASSYRDRVSEQYF. The CDR3 DNA reads as TGTGCCAGCAGTTACCGGGACAGGGTGAGCGAGCAGTACTTC.